The 17 T cell receptor beta chains below come from one sample, sequenced in a study of cytomegalovirus exposure and HLA in healthy donors. Both 60 Vbeta primers and 13 Jbeta primers went into the PCR. Only in-frame clones appear in the TCRdb table, and some are missing; sequencing was by immunoSEQ multiplex PCR. The data hold about 160,000 clones, with roughly 77% observed a single time. The sequenced material came from PBMCs. Every receptor here comes from a woman aged 18-29 years in good health and CMV-seronegative.

Only one count was recorded for this clone. The chain combines TRBV14 with TRBJ2-7; 7 bases line up with TRBD2. J gave up 0 bases and V 4 bases, and 3 bases lay outside the gene matches. This CDR3 has 14 residues. The germline V gene encodes CDR1 SGHDN and CDR2 FVKESK. CDR3 in DNA: TGTGCCAGCAGCCCGGGACTAACCTCCTACGAGCAGTACTTC. It codes for CASSPGLTSYEQYF.

This chain connects TRBV5-5 to TRBJ1-2; 10 bases agree with TRBD1. The CDR3 length is 13 residues. The J segment lost 13 bases and the V segment lost 4 bases, leaving 10 bases of the junction unmatched. Germline V CDR1 and CDR2: SGHKS, YYEKEE (reference sequence). In DNA form, the CDR3 reads TGTGCCAGCAGCCACCAAGGGACAGGGGCCTTCACCTTC. Amino acid sequence: CASSHQGTGAFTF.

The rearrangement uses TRBV5-6 and TRBJ1-1; D is unclear. V lost 0 bases and J lost 7, with 7 bases in between. Germline CDR1 reads SGHDT; CDR2 reads YYEEEE. The CDR3 covers 12 residues. CDR3 residues: CASSLAADEAFF. The CDR3 coding sequence is TGTGCCAGCAGCTTGGCGGCGGATGAAGCTTTCTTT.

The chain employs TRBV7-9 and TRBJ1-1; no definite D call. Germline-derived CDR1 and CDR2 are SEHNR and FQNEAQ (reference sequence). Trimming pared 1 base from V and 3 bases from J, leaving 9 bases between. This CDR3 has 14 residues. CDR3 sequence reads: CASSLDQQYTEAFF. The CDR3 bases are TGTGCCAGCAGCTTAGACCAACAGTACACTGAAGCTTTCTTT.

The chain employs TRBV29-1 and TRBJ1-2; TRBD1 agrees at 7 bases. V shed 3 bases, J shed 0 bases, and the junction held 7 bases outside the gene matches. Germline values: CDR1 SQVTM, CDR2 ANQGSEA. The CDR3 is 15 amino acids. The CDR3 spells CSVEPTGVANYGYTF. CDR3 sequence (DNA): TGCAGCGTTGAGCCAACAGGGGTAGCTAACTATGGCTACACCTTC.

The gene calls are TRBV18 and TRBJ2-3, with 15 bases matching TRBD2. In germline, CDR1 is KGHSH, CDR2 LQKENI. The V and J ends lost 3 bases and 5 bases, in that order; junction bases with no gene match: 6. This CDR3 has 17 residues. DNA for the CDR3: TGTGCCAGCTCACCCGATCTGGGACTAGCGGGAGGAGATACGCAGTATTTT. Encoded protein: CASSPDLGLAGGDTQYF.

Remarks on this clone: At one of its ends the junction is not consistent with the germline gene, which may arise from a read error. V gene TRBV7-9 combines with J gene TRBJ2-7; tentatively, D is TRBD1 (5 bases). The CDR3 contains 11 residues. In germline, CDR1 is SEHNR, CDR2 FQNEAQ (reference sequence). DNA for the CDR3: TGTTCCAGCAGCCCAGGGTACGAGCAGTACTTC. This sequence encodes CSSSPGYEQYF.

J is TRBJ1-4 and V is TRBV9; the D is unclear. With 0 bases removed from V and 5 bases from J, the gap between germline ends came to 11 bases. The germline V gene has CDR1 SGDLS and CDR2 YYNGEE. This CDR3 comprises 15 residues. The CDR3 sequence is CASSVGSQRNEKLFF. For the CDR3, the DNA is TGTGCCAGCAGCGTAGGGTCACAGCGGAATGAAAAACTGTTTTTT.

The genes are TRBV6-6 and TRBJ1-3, with 7 nucleotides matching TRBD1. J was trimmed by 0 bases and V by 6 bases; bases with no gene match: 8. From germline, CDR1 is MNHNY and CDR2 SVGAGI (reference sequence). This CDR3 has 16 residues. This chain's CDR3 is CASRAQTGRSGNTIYF. The CDR3 DNA follows: TGTGCCAGCAGGGCTCAGACAGGGCGCTCTGGAAACACCATATATTTT.

The chain joins TRBV7-9 to TRBJ1-4; tentatively, D is TRBD1 (5 bases). Trimming pared 0 bases from V and 3 bases from J, leaving 11 bases between. The CDR3 sequence is 16 residues long. CDR1 SEHNR and CDR2 FQNEAQ come from the germline V gene (reference sequence). CDR3 nucleotides: TGTGCCAGCAGCTTAGCCGGGGGGAGTGCTAATGAAAAACTGTTTTTT. This gives the protein CASSLAGGSANEKLFF.

Only one count was recorded for this clone. J is TRBJ1-5 and V is TRBV7-9; D not certain. The germline V gene has CDR1 SEHNR and CDR2 FQNEAQ (reference sequence). The CDR3 runs to 12 residues. The V and J ends lost 3 bases and 5 bases respectively, with 5 bases between them. The CDR3 nucleotides are TGTGCCAGCAGCTTCACAGATCAGCCCCAGCATTTT. This gives the protein CASSFTDQPQHF.

The chain uses TRBV7-6 and TRBJ2-7; 11 bases match TRBD2. The V segment lost 3 bases and the J segment 3 bases; nucleotides outside the gene matches: 1. The germline V gene encodes CDR1 SGHVS and CDR2 FNYEAQ. This CDR3 comprises 14 residues. The CDR3 bases are TGTGCCAGCAGCTTGCTAGCGGGGGGCTACGAGCAGTACTTC. Encoded protein: CASSLLAGGYEQYF.

V gene TRBV29-1 combines with J gene TRBJ1-1; D call uncertain. The CDR3 is 12 amino acids. Germline-derived CDR1 and CDR2 are SQVTM and ANQGSEA. V dropped 4 bases and J dropped 6 bases, with 12 bases sitting between them. The CDR3 DNA follows: TGCAGCGTTGCGCGGAGGGTCCCTGAAGCTTTCTTT. Amino acids: CSVARRVPEAFF. The full variable domain, in which reference TRBV29-1 and TRBJ1-1 provide the parts outside the CDR3, is SAVISQKPSRDICQRGTSLTIQCQVDSQVTMMFWYRQQPGQSLTLIATANQGSEATYESGFVIDKFPISRPNLTFSTLTVSNMSPEDSSIYLCSVARRVPEAFFGQGTRLTVV.

This clone was recorded a few times. This chain connects TRBV29-1 to TRBJ2-5; D possibly corresponds to TRBD2 (6 bases). V was trimmed by 6 bases and J by 5 bases, leaving 16 bases between them. The CDR3 is 13 amino acids. CDR1 SQVTM and CDR2 ANQGSEA come from the germline V gene. CDR3 sequence: CSVKGLMGETQYF. The CDR3 coding sequence is TGCAGCGTGAAGGGACTTATGGGTGAGACCCAGTACTTC.

CDR3 nucleotide sequence: TGTGCCAGCAGCCCAGGACGGGCAGGGGATATTGGCGGCTACACCTTC. It specifies CASSPGRAGDIGGYTF. The chain carries TRBV7-9 and TRBJ1-2, with D possibly matching TRBD1 (6 bases). V lost 5 bases to trimming and J lost 8 bases, with 24 bases between them. This CDR3 is built from 16 residues. Germline CDR1 is SEHNR and CDR2 is FQNEAQ (reference sequence).

The chain recombines TRBV14 with TRBJ1-6, with 7 nucleotides matching TRBD1. Losses at the gene ends were 0 bases for V and 7 bases for J; bases not matched to a gene: 9. This CDR3 spans 17 amino acids. Per germline, CDR1 SGHDN and CDR2 FVKESK. The CDR3 is CASSQESWDSRNSPLHF. The DNA of the CDR3 is TGTGCCAGCAGCCAAGAATCATGGGACAGTCGGAATTCACCCCTCCACTTT.

The V call is TRBV2, the J call TRBJ1-2; 10 bases agree with TRBD1. This CDR3 contains 15 residues. Germline CDR1 is SNHLY and CDR2 is FYNNEI. V dropped 7 bases and J dropped 0; count of bases not matched to a gene: 5. CDR3 protein: CASTRDRGANYGYTF. The CDR3 nucleotides are TGTGCCAGCACCCGGGACAGGGGAGCTAACTATGGCTACACCTTC.